The present entry profiles one T cell receptor beta chain with its context. What it recognizes is unknown. CD45RO-negative CD8 cells positively selected for CCR7 made up the naive population, which excluded terminally differentiated effector memory CD45RA+ cells. The V and J ends lost 3 bases and 1 base, in that order; junction bases with no gene match: 3. Germline lookup yields CDR1 SGHNT and CDR2 YYREEE (reference sequence). The CDR3 sequence is 14 residues long. Sequencing was performed with immunoSEQ multiplex PCR; in TCRdb, only in-frame clones are kept and a portion is missing. The sample lists 2 million to 2.5 million clones, about 93% seen once, with 1.7% in the top ten. This sample is drawn from a study of shared clonotypes between healthy human individuals. Notes on the study in general: Blood was the sole source, and tissue repertoires probably differ.

This TCR was sampled from a man younger than 30 in good health. Some clones in this sample may be carry-over from other donors' samples. J is TRBJ1-1 and V is TRBV5-4; 7 nucleotides align to TRBD1. The sequencing sample was made of naive CD8+ T cells from PBMCs. CDR3 sequence: CASSSGTENTEAFF. CDR3 nucleotide sequence: TGTGCCAGCAGCTCCGGGACAGAGAACACTGAAGCTTTCTTT.